Presented here are 19 T cell receptor beta chains from one specimen sequenced in a study of radiotherapy plus CTLA-4 blockade in lung cancer. TCRdb's table, derived via immunoSEQ multiplex PCR, lists solely in-frame clones and lacks some. Of about 60,000 clones listed, around 83% are singletons. The sequences come from peripheral blood, collected from a patient treated with radiotherapy plus ipilimumab. All receptors come from a human donor with non-small cell lung cancer who had a partial response to radiotherapy plus ipilimumab.

This chain links TRBV19 with TRBJ2-3; the D gene is possibly TRBD2 (6 bases). CDR3 length: 13 residues. The germline V and J ends were trimmed by 7 bases and 12 bases, with 20 bases remaining between them. CDR1 LNHDA and CDR2 SQIVND come from the germline V gene (reference sequence). CDR3 residues: CASTTRDSPTQYF. The CDR3 nucleotides are TGTGCCAGTACCACAAGGGACTCCCCAACACAGTATTTT.

The genes are TRBV5-1 and TRBJ2-2; 13 bases align to TRBD2. There are 17 residues in the CDR3. The germline gives CDR1 SGHRS, CDR2 YFSETQ. The V segment lost 4 bases and the J segment 2 bases; nucleotides outside the gene matches: 5. Here the CDR3 reads CASSPTSGRGNTGELFF. The CDR3 bases are TGCGCCAGCAGCCCCACTAGCGGGAGGGGTAACACCGGGGAGCTGTTTTTT. Filled out from reference TRBV5-1 and TRBJ2-2, the complete variable domain reads KAGVTQTPRYLIKTRGQQVTLSCSPISGHRSVSWYQQTPGQGLQFLFEYFSETQRNKGNFPGRFSGRQFSNSRSEMNVSTLELGDSALYLCASSPTSGRGNTGELFFGEGSRLTVL.

V is TRBV9 and J is TRBJ2-3, with TRBD2 matching over 7 bases. V lost 9 bases, J lost 0 bases, and 10 bases stayed unmatched. Germline V lookup: CDR1 SGDLS, CDR2 YYNGEE. The CDR3 is 15 amino acids. The CDR3 coding sequence is TGTGCCACTGCGAGGCTAGCGGCTAGCACAGATACGCAGTATTTT. This sequence encodes CATARLAASTDTQYF.

V gene TRBV18 combines with J gene TRBJ2-5; 7 nucleotides match TRBD2. Germline V gives CDR1 KGHSH, CDR2 LQKENI. The CDR3 totals 14 residues. V was pared by 2 bases and J by 4 bases, with 4 bases of the junction left unmatched. CDR3 sequence (DNA): TGTGCCAGCTCACCAACGGGGGGATTAGAGACCCAGTACTTC. It translates to CASSPTGGLETQYF.

The V gene is TRBV7-3, the J gene TRBJ2-7, with D possibly matching TRBD1 (5 bases). The CDR3 has 13 amino acids. CDR1 and CDR2 (germline): SGHTA, FQGTGA. Trimming stripped 0 bases from V and 5 bases from J, with 8 bases between. This CDR3 reads CASSLTRTHEQYF. The CDR3 nucleotides are TGTGCCAGCAGCTTAACGCGGACACACGAGCAGTACTTC.

As DNA, the CDR3 is TGTGCCAGCAGTTACCAGGGTAGTCACGAGCAGTACTTC. It encodes CASSYQGSHEQYF. The V gene is TRBV6-5, the J gene TRBJ2-7, with D perhaps matching TRBD1 (5 bases). The CDR3 covers 13 residues. Germline assignment: CDR1 MNHEY and CDR2 SVGAGI. Between the trimmed V and J ends, which lost 2 bases and 5 bases, there was a span of 10 bases.

A single count supports this clone. This chain connects TRBV7-8 to TRBJ2-3, with TRBD2 identical over 7 bases. This CDR3 contains 15 residues. Germline V gene data show CDR1 as SGHVS and CDR2 as FQNEAQ. The junction had 8 bases not matched to a gene; V was cut back by 5 bases and J by 3 bases. The CDR3 DNA is TGTGCCAGCAGCCCCCTGGGACTACCAACAGATACGCAGTATTTT. Its protein is CASSPLGLPTDTQYF.

The J gene is TRBJ2-7, the V gene TRBV4-1; 10 nucleotides match TRBD2. The CDR3 loop spans 18 amino acids. The V gene's germline CDR1 is MGHRA and CDR2 YSYEKL. Unmatched junction bases numbered 12, after V lost 1 base and J lost 3 bases. The CDR3 loop reads CASSQAHSLAGSFYEQYF. The CDR3 DNA is TGCGCCAGCAGCCAAGCCCATTCACTAGCGGGGTCATTCTACGAGCAGTACTTC.

A single count supports this clone. CDR3 nucleotides: TGTGCCAGCCGGACTAGCGGGAAGGCCGGGGAGCTGTTTTTT. Protein: CASRTSGKAGELFF. The J gene is TRBJ2-2, the V gene TRBV19, with 12 bases fitting TRBD2. Unmatched junction bases numbered 5, after V lost 9 bases and J lost 6 bases. Germline-derived CDR1 and CDR2 are LNHDA and SQIVND (reference sequence). This CDR3 has 14 residues.

The V and J genes are TRBV28 and TRBJ2-7; D perhaps matches TRBD2 (6 bases). Germline lookup yields CDR1 MDHEN and CDR2 SYDVKM. CDR3 size: 15 residues. Trimming cost V 7 bases and J 0 bases, with 16 bases left between them. DNA of the CDR3: TGTGCCAGCATCTCCGGGACTTATAGCTCCTACGAGCAGTACTTC. Amino acids: CASISGTYSSYEQYF.

The gene calls are TRBV28 and TRBJ2-1; 11 positions agree with TRBD2. Germline V CDR1 and CDR2: MDHEN, SYDVKM. CDR3 length: 16 residues. With 5 bases clipped from V and 0 bases from J, the junction kept 3 bases outside the gene matches. The CDR3 loop is CASSPLAGGSYNEQFF. For the CDR3, the DNA is TGTGCCAGCAGTCCTCTAGCGGGGGGCTCCTACAATGAGCAGTTCTTC.

V is TRBV14 and J is TRBJ2-7; 8 nucleotides align to TRBD2. From germline, CDR1 is SGHDN and CDR2 FVKESK. CDR3 length: 15 amino acids. Trimming took 1 base from V and 2 from J; bases not matched to a gene: 4. The CDR3 is CASSQGGGGTYEQYF. The CDR3 nucleotides read TGTGCCAGCAGCCAAGGGGGCGGGGGGACCTACGAGCAGTACTTC.

J is TRBJ2-7 and V is TRBV7-2; the D gene is possibly TRBD2 (5 bases). The CDR3 contains 17 residues. The V end lost 0 bases, the J end lost 0 bases, and 15 bases lay between the germline ends. The germline V gene encodes CDR1 SGHTA and CDR2 FQGNSA. CDR3 loop: CASSLALSSVSSYEQYF. DNA of the CDR3: TGTGCCAGCAGCTTAGCGCTGAGTAGCGTGAGCTCCTACGAGCAGTACTTC. The full variable domain, with the rest looked up from reference TRBV7-2 and TRBJ2-7, is GAGVSQSPSNKVTEKGKDVELRCDPISGHTALYWYRQSLGQGLEFLIYFQGNSAPDKSGLPSDRFSAERTGGSVSTLTIQRTQQEDSAVYLCASSLALSSVSSYEQYFGPGTRLTVT.

The chain uses TRBV29-1 and TRBJ2-3; TRBD1 agrees at 10 bases. V shed 6 bases and J 3 bases; nucleotides not matched to a gene: 12. The CDR3 spans 16 residues. Germline CDR1 SQVTM, CDR2 ANQGSEA. For the CDR3, the DNA is TGCAGCGTACAAAAGGGGAGGGACAGGGGAACAGATACGCAGTATTTT. Amino acids: CSVQKGRDRGTDTQYF.

The chain employs TRBV2 and TRBJ1-5; possible D gene TRBD1, 6 bases. CDR3 length: 16 residues. Germline V lookup: CDR1 SNHLY, CDR2 FYNNEI. Trimming removed 2 bases at V and 4 bases at J, with 15 bases between. The CDR3 DNA reads as TGTGCCAGCAGTGAAAGCTGGACAGCTAAAAATCAGCCCCAGCATTTT. Translation: CASSESWTAKNQPQHF.

The chain has TRBV11-3 and TRBJ2-1, with D hard to call. The CDR3 totals 13 residues. The germline V gene has CDR1 SGHNT and CDR2 YENEEA. V was cut by 2 bases and J by 4 bases, with 6 bases left in between. The CDR3 spells CASSLTPYNEQFF. In nucleotides, the CDR3 is TGTGCCAGCAGCTTAACACCATACAATGAGCAGTTCTTC.

The J gene is TRBJ2-5, the V gene TRBV28, with no clear D. The CDR3 has 13 amino acids. Germline CDR1 MDHEN, CDR2 SYDVKM. V dropped 3 bases and J dropped 5 bases, with 10 bases sitting between them. The CDR3 DNA reads as TGTGCCAGCAGTTTCTACAGCCTGGAGACCCAGTACTTC. This codes for CASSFYSLETQYF.

V is TRBV4-2 and J is TRBJ2-6, with D tentatively TRBD1 (5 bases). Germline CDR1 reads LGHNA; CDR2 reads YNFKEQ. This CDR3 spans 19 amino acids. V lost 2 bases and J 0 bases, leaving 17 bases between the germline ends. CDR3 sequence reads: CASSQRSDTPDSGANVLTF. The CDR3 DNA sequence: TGTGCCAGCAGCCAACGATCGGACACGCCAGACTCTGGGGCCAACGTCCTGACTTTC.

This clone was recorded only once. The chain uses TRBV18 and TRBJ1-4; D uncertain. The V and J ends lost 2 bases and 7 bases respectively, with 8 bases between them. Germline loops: CDR1 KGHSH, CDR2 LQKENI. The CDR3 has 13 amino acids. For the CDR3, the DNA is TGTGCCAGCTCACCAAATAGTGGTGAAAAACTGTTTTTT. Translated, it gives CASSPNSGEKLFF. Filled out from reference TRBV18 and TRBJ1-4, the complete variable domain reads NAGVMQNPRHLVRRRGQEARLRCSPMKGHSHVYWYRQLPEEGLKFMVYLQKENIIDESGMPKERFSAEFPKEGPSILRIQQVVRGDSAAYFCASSPNSGEKLFFGSGTQLSVL.